This T cell receptor beta chain derives from a study of blood T cell repertoires in COVID-19. About the study: Whether acute or convalescent, the COVID-19 samples came from the United States, Italy and Spain. In each case, the material was cDNA or gDNA derived from T cells, B-cell-depleted T cells, or PBMCs.

Authors' processing steps: Quantification of nucleated cells was approximated via reference gene primer amplification. Clones were read by immunoSEQ multiplex PCR, and TCRdb kept only the in-frame ones, dropping some. V, J and clone size are those of that table, while D and trimming were read from the DNA. The sample has roughly 33,000 clones; more than 75% are singletons. Germline V gene data show CDR1 as SEHNR and CDR2 as FQNEAQ (reference sequence). After removal of 1 base from V and 0 bases from J, the junction contained 3 bases not matched to a gene. This CDR3 spans 16 amino acids. This clonotype originated in an elderly man with active COVID-19. Sequencing was performed on peripheral blood. The rearrangement joins TRBV7-9 to TRBJ2-1; 7 nucleotides agree with TRBD2. CDR3 in DNA: TGTGCCAGCAGCTTAGGGCGGGAGACCTCCTACAATGAGCAGTTCTTC. It is translated as CASSLGRETSYNEQFF.